The clone carrying this T cell receptor beta chain occurred a few times. Per the original methods: From reference gene primer amplification, estimates of nucleated cell counts were derived. Some clones are missing from TCRdb's copy, which holds only in-frame ones; the method was immunoSEQ multiplex PCR. V, J and clone size reflect that table, while D and trimming were determined from the DNA. The sample consists of approximately 130,000 clones, 70% to 90% of them appearing once. The V segment lost 1 base and the J segment 7 bases; nucleotides outside the gene matches: 8. The CDR3 has 17 residues. Germline V gives CDR1 SGHKS, CDR2 YYEKEE (reference sequence). The data originate from a study of blood T cell repertoires in COVID-19. Study at large: Whether acute or convalescent, the COVID-19 samples came from the United States, Italy and Spain. PBMCs, B-cell-depleted T cells, or T cells provided the cDNA or gDNA that made up the material.

The chain carries TRBV5-5 and TRBJ2-1; 13 nucleotides match TRBD2. Material: peripheral blood. The sequence came from a human donor in a cohort sampled during active COVID-19. This chain's CDR3 is CASSLRQLAGGRNEQFF. CDR3 nucleotide sequence: TGTGCCAGCAGCTTGAGGCAACTAGCGGGGGGGCGGAATGAGCAGTTCTTC.